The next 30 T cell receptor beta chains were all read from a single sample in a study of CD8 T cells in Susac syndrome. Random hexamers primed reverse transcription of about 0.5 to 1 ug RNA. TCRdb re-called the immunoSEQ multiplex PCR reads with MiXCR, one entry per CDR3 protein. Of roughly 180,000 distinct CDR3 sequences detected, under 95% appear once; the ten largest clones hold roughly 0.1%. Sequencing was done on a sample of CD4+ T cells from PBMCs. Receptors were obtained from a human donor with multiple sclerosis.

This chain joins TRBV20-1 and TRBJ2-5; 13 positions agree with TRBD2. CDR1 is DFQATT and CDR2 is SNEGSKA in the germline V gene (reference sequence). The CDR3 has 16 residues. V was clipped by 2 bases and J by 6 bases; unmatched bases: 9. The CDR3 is CSARKVGLAGMKTQYF. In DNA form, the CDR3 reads TGCAGTGCTAGAAAGGTGGGACTAGCGGGAATGAAGACCCAGTACTTC.

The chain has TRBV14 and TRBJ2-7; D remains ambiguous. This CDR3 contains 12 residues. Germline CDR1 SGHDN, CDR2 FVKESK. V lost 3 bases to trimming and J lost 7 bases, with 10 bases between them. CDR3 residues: CASSHLSREQYF. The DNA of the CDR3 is TGTGCCAGCAGCCATCTTAGTCGGGAGCAGTACTTC.

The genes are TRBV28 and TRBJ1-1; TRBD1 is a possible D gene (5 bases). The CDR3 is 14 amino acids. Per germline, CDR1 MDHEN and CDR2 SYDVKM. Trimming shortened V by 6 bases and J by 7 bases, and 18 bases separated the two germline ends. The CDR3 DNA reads TGTGCCAGCAGGGTGGGGGGTCCGAACCTTGAAGCTTTCTTT. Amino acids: CASRVGGPNLEAFF.

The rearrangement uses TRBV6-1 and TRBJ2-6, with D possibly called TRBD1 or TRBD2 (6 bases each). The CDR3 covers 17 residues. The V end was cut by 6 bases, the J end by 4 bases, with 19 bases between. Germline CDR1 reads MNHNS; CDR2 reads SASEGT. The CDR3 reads CASRRDTAITGANVLTF. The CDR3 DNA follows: TGTGCCAGCAGGCGGGACACGGCCATTACCGGGGCCAACGTCCTGACTTTC.

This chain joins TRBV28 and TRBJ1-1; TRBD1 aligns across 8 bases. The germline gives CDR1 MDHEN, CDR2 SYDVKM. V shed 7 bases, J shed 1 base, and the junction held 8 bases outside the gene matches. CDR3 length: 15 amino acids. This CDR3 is CASKGQGVGNTEAFF. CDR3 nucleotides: TGTGCCAGCAAAGGACAGGGAGTGGGGAACACTGAAGCTTTCTTT.

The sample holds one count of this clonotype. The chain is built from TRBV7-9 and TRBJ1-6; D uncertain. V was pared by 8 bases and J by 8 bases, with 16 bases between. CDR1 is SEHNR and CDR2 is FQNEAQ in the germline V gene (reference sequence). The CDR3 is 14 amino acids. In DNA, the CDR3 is TGTGCCAGCGCGGAACCCTATGGGGATTCACCCCTCCACTTT. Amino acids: CASAEPYGDSPLHF.

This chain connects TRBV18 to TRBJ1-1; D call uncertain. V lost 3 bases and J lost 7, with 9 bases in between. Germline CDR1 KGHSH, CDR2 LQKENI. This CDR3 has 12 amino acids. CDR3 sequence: CASSPSGLEAFF. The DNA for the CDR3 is TGTGCCAGCTCACCTTCCGGGCTTGAAGCTTTCTTT.

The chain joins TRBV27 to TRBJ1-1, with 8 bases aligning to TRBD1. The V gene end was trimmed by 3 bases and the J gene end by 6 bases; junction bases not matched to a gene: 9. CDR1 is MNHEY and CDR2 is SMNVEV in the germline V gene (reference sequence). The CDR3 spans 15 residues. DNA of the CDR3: TGTGCCAGCAGTTTTAGGGAGACAGGGGCTTCTGAAGCTTTCTTT. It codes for CASSFRETGASEAFF.

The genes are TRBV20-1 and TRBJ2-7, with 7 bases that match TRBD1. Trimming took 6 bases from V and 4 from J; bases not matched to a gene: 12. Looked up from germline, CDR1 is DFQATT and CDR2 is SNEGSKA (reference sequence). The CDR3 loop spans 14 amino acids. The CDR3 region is CSASPGQAKYEQYF. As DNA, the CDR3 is TGCAGTGCCTCTCCCGGACAGGCGAAATACGAGCAGTACTTC.

This chain's CDR3 is CASSSRNYGYTF. CDR3 nucleotides: TGTGCCAGCAGTTCCCGGAACTATGGCTACACCTTC. The J gene is TRBJ1-2, the V gene TRBV27; no definite D call. There are 12 residues in the CDR3. V gave up 4 bases and J gave up 2 bases, with 5 bases separating them. Germline V lookup: CDR1 MNHEY, CDR2 SMNVEV (reference sequence).

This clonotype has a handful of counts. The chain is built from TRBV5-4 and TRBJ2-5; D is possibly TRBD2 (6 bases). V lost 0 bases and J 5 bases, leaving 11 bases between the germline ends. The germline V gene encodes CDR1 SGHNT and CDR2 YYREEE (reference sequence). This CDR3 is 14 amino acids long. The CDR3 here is CASSLGAGGETQYF. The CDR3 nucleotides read TGTGCCAGCAGCTTGGGAGCAGGAGGGGAGACCCAGTACTTC.

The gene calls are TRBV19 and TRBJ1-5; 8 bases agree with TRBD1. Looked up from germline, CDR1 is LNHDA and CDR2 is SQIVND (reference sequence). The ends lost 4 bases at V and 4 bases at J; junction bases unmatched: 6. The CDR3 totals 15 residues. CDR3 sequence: CASSTRTGLNQPQHF. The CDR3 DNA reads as TGTGCCAGTAGTACCCGGACAGGGCTGAATCAGCCCCAGCATTTT.

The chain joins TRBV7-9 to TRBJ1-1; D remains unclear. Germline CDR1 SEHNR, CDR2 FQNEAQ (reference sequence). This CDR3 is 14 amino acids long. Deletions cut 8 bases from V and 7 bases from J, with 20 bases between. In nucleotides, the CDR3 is TGTGCCAGCTTGAGAGGCGGAGGGAGCGATGAAGCTTTCTTT. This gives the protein CASLRGGGSDEAFF.

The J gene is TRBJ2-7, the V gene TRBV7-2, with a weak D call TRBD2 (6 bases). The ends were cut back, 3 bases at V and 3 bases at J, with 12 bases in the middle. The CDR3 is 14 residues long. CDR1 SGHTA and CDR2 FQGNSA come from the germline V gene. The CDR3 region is CASSLTQAGYEQYF. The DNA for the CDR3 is TGTGCCAGCAGCTTGACCCAAGCGGGCTACGAGCAGTACTTC.

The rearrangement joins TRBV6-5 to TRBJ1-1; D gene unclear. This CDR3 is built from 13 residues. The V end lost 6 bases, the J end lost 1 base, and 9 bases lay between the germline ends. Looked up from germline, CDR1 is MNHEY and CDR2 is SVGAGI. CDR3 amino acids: CASREVWNTEAFF. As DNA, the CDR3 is TGTGCCAGCAGAGAGGTTTGGAACACTGAAGCTTTCTTT.

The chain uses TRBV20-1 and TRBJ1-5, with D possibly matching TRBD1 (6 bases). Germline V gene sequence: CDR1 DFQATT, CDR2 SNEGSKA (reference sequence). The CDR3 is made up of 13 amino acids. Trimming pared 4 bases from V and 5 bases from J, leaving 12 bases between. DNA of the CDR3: TGCAGTGCTATCCCAGGGGCGGATCAGCCCCAGCATTTT. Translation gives CSAIPGADQPQHF.

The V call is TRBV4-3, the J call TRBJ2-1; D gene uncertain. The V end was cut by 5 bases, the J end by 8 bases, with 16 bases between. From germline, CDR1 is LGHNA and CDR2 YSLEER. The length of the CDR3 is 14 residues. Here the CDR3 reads CASSTRADLYEQFF. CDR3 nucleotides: TGCGCCAGCAGCACCCGGGCCGACTTGTATGAGCAGTTCTTC.

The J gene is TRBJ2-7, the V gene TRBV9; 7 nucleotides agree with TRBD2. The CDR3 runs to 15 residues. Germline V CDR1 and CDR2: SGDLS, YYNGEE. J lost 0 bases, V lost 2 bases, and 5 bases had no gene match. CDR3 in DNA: TGTGCCAGCAGCGTTGGTAGCGGGCTCTCCTACGAGCAGTACTTC. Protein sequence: CASSVGSGLSYEQYF.

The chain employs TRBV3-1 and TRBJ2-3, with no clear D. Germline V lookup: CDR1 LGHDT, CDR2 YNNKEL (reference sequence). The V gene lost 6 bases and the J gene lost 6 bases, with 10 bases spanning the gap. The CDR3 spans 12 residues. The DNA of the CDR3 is TGTGCCAGCAGTCCCGACGAGGATACGCAGTATTTT. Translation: CASSPDEDTQYF.

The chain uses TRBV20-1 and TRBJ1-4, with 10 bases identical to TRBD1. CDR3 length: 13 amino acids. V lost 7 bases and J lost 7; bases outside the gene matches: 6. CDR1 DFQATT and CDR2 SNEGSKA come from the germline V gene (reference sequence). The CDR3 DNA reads TGCAGTGGAAGGGGACAGGGGAGTGAAAAACTGTTTTTT. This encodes CSGRGQGSEKLFF.

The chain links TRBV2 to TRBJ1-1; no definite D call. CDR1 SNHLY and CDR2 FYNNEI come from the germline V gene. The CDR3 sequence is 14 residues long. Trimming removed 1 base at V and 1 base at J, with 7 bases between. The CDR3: CASSEERRNTEAFF. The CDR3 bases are TGTGCCAGCAGTGAAGAGCGACGGAACACTGAAGCTTTCTTT.

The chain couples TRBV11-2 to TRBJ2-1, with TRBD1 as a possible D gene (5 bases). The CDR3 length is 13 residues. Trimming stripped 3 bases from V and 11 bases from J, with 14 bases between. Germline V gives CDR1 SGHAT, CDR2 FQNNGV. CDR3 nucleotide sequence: TGTGCCAGCAGCTTCCAGGGCCCCGGGCAGCAGTTCTTC. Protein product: CASSFQGPGQQFF.

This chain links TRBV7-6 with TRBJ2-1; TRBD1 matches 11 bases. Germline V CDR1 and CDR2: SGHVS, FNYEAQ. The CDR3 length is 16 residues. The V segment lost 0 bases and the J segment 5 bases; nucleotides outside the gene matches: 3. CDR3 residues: CASSLAWGQGDNEQFF. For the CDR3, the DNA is TGTGCCAGCAGCTTAGCGTGGGGACAGGGGGACAATGAGCAGTTCTTC.

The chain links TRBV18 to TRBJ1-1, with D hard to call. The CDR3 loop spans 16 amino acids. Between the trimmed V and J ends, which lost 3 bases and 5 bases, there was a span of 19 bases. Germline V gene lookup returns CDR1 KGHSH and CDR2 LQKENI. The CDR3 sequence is CASSPPGFLQGTEAFF. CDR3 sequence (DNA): TGTGCCAGCTCACCGCCGGGGTTTCTCCAAGGGACTGAAGCTTTCTTT.

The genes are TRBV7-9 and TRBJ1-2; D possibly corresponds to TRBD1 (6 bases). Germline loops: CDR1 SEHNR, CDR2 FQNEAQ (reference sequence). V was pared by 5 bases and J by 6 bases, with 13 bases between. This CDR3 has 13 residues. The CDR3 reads CASSPRGGDGYTF. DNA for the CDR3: TGTGCCAGCAGCCCCAGAGGGGGGGATGGCTACACCTTC.

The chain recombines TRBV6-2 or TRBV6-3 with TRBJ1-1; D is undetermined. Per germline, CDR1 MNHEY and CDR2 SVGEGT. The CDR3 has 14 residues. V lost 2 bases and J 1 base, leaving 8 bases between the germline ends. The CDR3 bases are TGTGCCAGCAGTTACGGTGGTGGGAACACTGAAGCTTTCTTT. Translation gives CASSYGGGNTEAFF.

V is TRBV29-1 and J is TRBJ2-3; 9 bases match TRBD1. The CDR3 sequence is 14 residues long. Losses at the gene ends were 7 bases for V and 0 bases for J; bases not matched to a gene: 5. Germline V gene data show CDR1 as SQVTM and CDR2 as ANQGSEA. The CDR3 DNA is TGCAGCGCCGGGACAGGGTCTAGCACAGATACGCAGTATTTT. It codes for CSAGTGSSTDTQYF.

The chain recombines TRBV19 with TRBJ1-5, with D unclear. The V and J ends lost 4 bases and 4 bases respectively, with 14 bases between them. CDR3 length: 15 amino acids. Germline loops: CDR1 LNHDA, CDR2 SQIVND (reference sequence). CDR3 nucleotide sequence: TGTGCCAGTAGTACCGGGCAGGTGGGAAATCAGCCCCAGCATTTT. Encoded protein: CASSTGQVGNQPQHF. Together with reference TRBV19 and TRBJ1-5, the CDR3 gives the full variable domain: DGGITQSPKYLFRKEGQNVTLSCEQNLNHDAMYWYRQDPGQGLRLIYYSQIVNDFQKGDIAEGYSVSREKKESFPLTVTSAQKNPTAFYLCASSTGQVGNQPQHFGDGTRLSIL.

The CDR3 region has the DNA TGCGCCAGCAGCTTAGAGGGGGCGCGCGGCTACACCTTC. This encodes CASSLEGARGYTF. This rearrangement joins TRBV5-1 to TRBJ1-2; 7 bases are a match to TRBD1. J lost 8 bases, V lost 2 bases, and 6 bases had no gene match. The CDR3 length is 13 residues. CDR1 is SGHRS and CDR2 is YFSETQ in the germline V gene.

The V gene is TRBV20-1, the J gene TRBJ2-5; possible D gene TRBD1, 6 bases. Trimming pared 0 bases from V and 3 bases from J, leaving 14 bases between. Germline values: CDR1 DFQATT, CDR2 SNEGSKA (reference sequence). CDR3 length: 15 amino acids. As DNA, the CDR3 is TGCAGTGCTAGAGATCGTGGGACAAAAAAAGAGACCCAGTACTTC. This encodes CSARDRGTKKETQYF.